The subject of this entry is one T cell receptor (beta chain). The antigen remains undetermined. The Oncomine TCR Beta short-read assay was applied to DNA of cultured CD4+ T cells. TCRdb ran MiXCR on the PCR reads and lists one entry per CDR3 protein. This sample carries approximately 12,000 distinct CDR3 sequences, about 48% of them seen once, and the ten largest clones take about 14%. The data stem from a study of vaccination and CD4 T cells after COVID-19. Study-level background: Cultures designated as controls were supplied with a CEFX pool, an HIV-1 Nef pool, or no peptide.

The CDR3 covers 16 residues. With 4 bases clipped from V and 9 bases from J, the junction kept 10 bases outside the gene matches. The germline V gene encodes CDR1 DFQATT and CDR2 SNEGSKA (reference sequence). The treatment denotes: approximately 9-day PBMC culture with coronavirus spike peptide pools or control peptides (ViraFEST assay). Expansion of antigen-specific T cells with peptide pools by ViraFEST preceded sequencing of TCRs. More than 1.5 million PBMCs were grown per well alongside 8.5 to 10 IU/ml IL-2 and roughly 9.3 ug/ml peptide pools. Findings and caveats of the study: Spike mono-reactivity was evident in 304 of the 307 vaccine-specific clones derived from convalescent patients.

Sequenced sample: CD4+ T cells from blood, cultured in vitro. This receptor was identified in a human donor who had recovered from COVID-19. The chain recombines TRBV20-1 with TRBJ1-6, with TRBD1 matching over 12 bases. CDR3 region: CSATSRDRGPLSPLHF. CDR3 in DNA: TGCAGTGCTACGTCCCGGGACAGGGGGCCCCTTTCACCCCTCCACTTT.